Given below is one T cell receptor beta chain in context. Its antigen is still unknown. A read error may account for a junction end that differs from germline. Additional DNA sequences in this sample encode the identical CDR3. This entry belongs to a study of graft-versus-host responses after intestinal transplantation. Background on the study: Multivisceral, liver-intestinal, or isolated intestinal transplants were received by the recipients.

Here immunoSEQ multiplex PCR was the method, and the copy in TCRdb shows in-frame clones only, minus some. The sample has about 5,000 clones, 65% to 75% seen once. Study results and limitations: Levels of circulating GvH clones at their peak were associated with early post-transplant HvG declines. The presence of high graft-versus-host to host-versus-graft clonal ratios in allografts characterized patients with graft-donor T cell macrochimerism. Detected in recipient marrow were GvH clones, some of which were first observed in ileum or blood.

There are 16 residues in the CDR3. Germline values: CDR1 SGHKS, CDR2 YYEKEE (reference sequence). The source was PBMCs, collected around 560 days after intestinal transplant. This sequence joins TRBV5-5 and TRBJ2-3; tentatively, D is TRBD2 (6 bases). The sequence was collected from a human patient who received an intestinal transplant, so some T cells may come from the graft donor. The CDR3 region has the DNA TGCGCCAGCAGCCAAGACAGCGGGTATACACCAGATACGCAGTATTTT. Its translation is CASSQDSGYTPDTQYF.